This TCR beta chain was sequenced during a study of blood T cells in healthy people across ages. Turning to the study itself: When template switching was applied, about one barcoded beta molecule was captured per two T cells. General study points: Unsorted PBMC material precluded a definitive naive versus antigen-experienced comparison.

This clonotype was observed once. What it binds is not known. Combining a sample-barcoded 5' primer with a J-beta primer mix, a second PCR ran for 7 to 11 cycles. TCRdb reprocessed the 5' RACE reads with MiXCR, giving one entry per CDR3 protein. The sample records 850,000 to 1,000,000 distinct CDR3 sequences, roughly 47% being singletons. V lost 1 base and J lost 11; bases outside the gene matches: 19. The CDR3 runs 17 residues. The specimen sequenced was blood. The receptor was derived from a woman between 55 and 75 years old in good health. The rearrangement links TRBV12-3 or TRBV12-4 to TRBJ2-7, with 8 bases lining up with TRBD2. CDR3 coding DNA: TGTGCCAGCAGTTTAGGCGGGGGGCTGAGCGGGATAAGGGAGGAGTACTTC. It translates to CASSLGGGLSGIREEYF.